The 10 T cell receptor beta chains below come from one sample, sequenced in a study of cytomegalovirus exposure and HLA in healthy donors. Data came from immunoSEQ multiplex PCR; TCRdb stores just in-frame clones and leaves some out. The sample has around 61,000 clones, more than 90% seen once. Sequences were obtained from PBMCs. Every receptor here comes from a man aged 18 to 29 in good health and CMV-seronegative.

This rearrangement joins TRBV6-5 to TRBJ2-7, with 10 bases that match TRBD2. Germline V lookup: CDR1 MNHEY, CDR2 SVGAGI. V shed 5 bases and J 4 bases; nucleotides not matched to a gene: 5. The CDR3 extends over 14 amino acids. CDR3 sequence reads: CASSLAGASYEQYF. In DNA form, the CDR3 reads TGTGCCAGCAGTCTAGCGGGAGCTTCATACGAGCAGTACTTC.

The V gene is TRBV4-1, the J gene TRBJ2-7, with D possibly TRBD1 on 5 matching bases. The V gene's germline CDR1 is MGHRA and CDR2 YSYEKL. V dropped 0 bases and J dropped 0 bases, with 15 bases sitting between them. The CDR3 is 17 amino acids. CDR3 DNA sequence: TGCGCCAGCAGCCAAGATACAGGACAAACCGACTCCTACGAGCAGTACTTC. Amino acids: CASSQDTGQTDSYEQYF.

The genes are TRBV28 and TRBJ2-7; D is unclear. Per germline, CDR1 MDHEN and CDR2 SYDVKM. The germline V and J ends were trimmed by 6 bases and 0 bases, with 9 bases remaining between them. The CDR3 spans 13 residues. This CDR3 reads CASRSASSYEQYF. CDR3 sequence (DNA): TGTGCCAGCAGAAGCGCTAGCTCCTACGAGCAGTACTTC.

The J gene is TRBJ1-2, the V gene TRBV27, with TRBD1 matching over 9 bases. This CDR3 has 14 residues. V was pared by 6 bases and J by 0 bases, with 2 bases of the junction left unmatched. Germline CDR1 reads MNHEY; CDR2 reads SMNVEV (reference sequence). CDR3 DNA: TGTGCCAGCAGGACAGGGGGGCCTAACTATGGCTACACCTTC. It yields the protein CASRTGGPNYGYTF.

The chain is built from TRBV5-6 and TRBJ1-1; D gene ambiguous. The germline V and J ends were trimmed by 4 bases and 6 bases, with 13 bases remaining between them. From germline, CDR1 is SGHDT and CDR2 YYEEEE. The CDR3 sequence is 13 residues long. CDR3 coding DNA: TGTGCCAGCAGCGGGAGATATGCTGCTGAAGCTTTCTTT. This sequence encodes CASSGRYAAEAFF.

The genes are TRBV9 and TRBJ2-2, with TRBD2 as a possible D gene (6 bases). This CDR3 has 16 residues. Germline V gene data show CDR1 as SGDLS and CDR2 as YYNGEE. V gave up 0 bases and J gave up 1 base, with 10 bases separating them. The CDR3 bases are TGTGCCAGCAGCGTAGGGGCGGGGATGAACACCGGGGAGCTGTTTTTT. This translates into CASSVGAGMNTGELFF.

J is TRBJ2-3 and V is TRBV5-6; 9 bases fit TRBD1. The V segment lost 2 bases and the J segment 2 bases; nucleotides outside the gene matches: 3. This CDR3 has 15 amino acids. Germline V gives CDR1 SGHDT, CDR2 YYEEEE. The CDR3 nucleotides are TGTGCCAGCAGCTTCGGGACAGGGCACACAGATACGCAGTATTTT. Residues: CASSFGTGHTDTQYF.

J is TRBJ1-4 and V is TRBV28; D is unresolved. V was cut by 6 bases and J by 3 bases, with 11 bases left in between. Germline values: CDR1 MDHEN, CDR2 SYDVKM. CDR3 size: 14 residues. The CDR3 sequence: CASRRLRANEKLFF. The CDR3 bases are TGTGCCAGCAGGAGGTTGCGGGCTAATGAAAAACTGTTTTTT.

The rearrangement uses TRBV11-1 and TRBJ2-7, with 7 bases fitting TRBD1. The trim removed 3 bases at V and 3 bases at J, leaving 8 bases unmatched. This CDR3 comprises 15 residues. Germline CDR1 SGHAT, CDR2 FQDESV (reference sequence). As DNA, the CDR3 is TGTGCCAGCAGCTTGAAGAGGACAGGTGGCTACGAGCAGTACTTC. Translated: CASSLKRTGGYEQYF. Complete variable domain (other parts from reference TRBV11-1 and TRBJ2-7): EAEVAQSPRYKITEKSQAVAFWCDPISGHATLYWYRQILGQGPELLVQFQDESVVDDSQLPKDRFSAERLKGVDSTLKIQPAELGDSAMYLCASSLKRTGGYEQYFGPGTRLTVT.

The chain employs TRBV6-4 and TRBJ2-1, with unresolved D. Trimming took 2 bases from V and 0 from J, leaving 8 bases between them. Germline assignment: CDR1 MRHNA and CDR2 SNTAGT. This CDR3 is 15 amino acids long. The DNA for the CDR3 is TGTGCCAGCAGTGACGCCTTCAGCTCCTACAATGAGCAGTTCTTC. Its translation is CASSDAFSSYNEQFF.